This entry describes one TCR beta chain. Germline CDR1 reads SGDLS; CDR2 reads YYNGEE. The CDR3 is 11 amino acids. V lost 4 bases, J lost 9 bases, and 8 bases lay in between. This specimen belongs to a study of blood T cell repertoires in COVID-19. Study-level background: Collection of acute and convalescent COVID-19 samples took place in the United States, Italy and Spain. PBMCs, B-cell-depleted T cells, or T cells were the source of the cDNA or gDNA that made up the material.

Authors' data handling: Cell counts per sample came from amplifying reference gene primers. Using immunoSEQ multiplex PCR, the repertoire was profiled, and TCRdb retains in-frame clones only, with some absent. That table gives V, J and clone size, and the DNA gave D and trimming. Of tens of thousands of clones detected, 75% to 90% appear once; the ten largest clones hold 15% to 20%. The genes are TRBV9 and TRBJ1-3; unclear D gene. The source is a human donor in a cohort sampled during active COVID-19. The sample consisted of peripheral blood. The chain's CDR3 is CASSPGSTIYF. The CDR3 DNA reads TGTGCCAGCAGCCCGGGGTCCACCATATATTTT.